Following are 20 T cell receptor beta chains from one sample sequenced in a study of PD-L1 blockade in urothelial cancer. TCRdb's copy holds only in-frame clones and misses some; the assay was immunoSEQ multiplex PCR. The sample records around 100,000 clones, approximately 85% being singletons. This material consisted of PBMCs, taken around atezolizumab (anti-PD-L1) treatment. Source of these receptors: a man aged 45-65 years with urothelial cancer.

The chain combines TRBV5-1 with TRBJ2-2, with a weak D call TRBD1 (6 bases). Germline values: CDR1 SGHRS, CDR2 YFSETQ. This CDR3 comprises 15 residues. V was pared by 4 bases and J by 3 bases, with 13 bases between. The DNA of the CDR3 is TGCGCCAGCAGCCCACAGGGTATCGACACCGGGGAGCTGTTTTTT. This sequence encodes CASSPQGIDTGELFF.

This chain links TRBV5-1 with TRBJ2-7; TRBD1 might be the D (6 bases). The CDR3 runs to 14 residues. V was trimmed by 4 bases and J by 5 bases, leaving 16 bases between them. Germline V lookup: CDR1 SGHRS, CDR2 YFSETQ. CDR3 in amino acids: CASSRRGSLNEQYF. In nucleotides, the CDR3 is TGCGCCAGCAGCAGAAGGGGGAGCTTGAACGAGCAGTACTTC.

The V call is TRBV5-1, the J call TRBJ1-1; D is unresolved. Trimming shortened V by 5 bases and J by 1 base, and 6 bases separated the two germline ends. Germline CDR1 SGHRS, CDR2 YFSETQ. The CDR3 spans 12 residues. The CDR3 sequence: CASSSRNTEAFF. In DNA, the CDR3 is TGCGCCAGCAGTTCGAGGAACACTGAAGCTTTCTTT.

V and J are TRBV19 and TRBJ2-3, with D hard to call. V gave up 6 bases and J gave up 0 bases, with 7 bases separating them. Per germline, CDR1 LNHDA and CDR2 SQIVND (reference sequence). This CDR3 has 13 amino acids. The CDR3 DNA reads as TGTGCCAGTAGCCTCCAGAGCACAGATACGCAGTATTTT. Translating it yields CASSLQSTDTQYF. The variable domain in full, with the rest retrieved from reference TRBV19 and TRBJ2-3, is DGGITQSPKYLFRKEGQNVTLSCEQNLNHDAMYWYRQDPGQGLRLIYYSQIVNDFQKGDIAEGYSVSREKKESFPLTVTSAQKNPTAFYLCASSLQSTDTQYFGPGTRLTVL.

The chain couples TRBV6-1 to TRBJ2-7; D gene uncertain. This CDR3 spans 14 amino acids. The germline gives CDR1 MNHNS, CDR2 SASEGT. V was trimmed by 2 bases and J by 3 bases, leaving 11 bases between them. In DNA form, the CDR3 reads TGTGCCAGCAGTGAACAGAATTTTATCTACGAGCAGTACTTC. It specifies CASSEQNFIYEQYF.

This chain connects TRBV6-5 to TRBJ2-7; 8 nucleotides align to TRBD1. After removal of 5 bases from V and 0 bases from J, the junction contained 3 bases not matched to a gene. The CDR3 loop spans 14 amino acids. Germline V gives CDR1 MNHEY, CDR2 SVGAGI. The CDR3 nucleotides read TGTGCCAGCAGTCAAACAGGGGGCTCCTACGAGCAGTACTTC. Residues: CASSQTGGSYEQYF.

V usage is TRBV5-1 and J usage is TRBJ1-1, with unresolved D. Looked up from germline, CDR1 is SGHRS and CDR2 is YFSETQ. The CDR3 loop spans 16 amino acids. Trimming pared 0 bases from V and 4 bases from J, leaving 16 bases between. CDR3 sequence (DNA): TGCGCCAGCAGCTTGGCCGCTGGCCAACTACCCACTGAAGCTTTCTTT. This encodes CASSLAAGQLPTEAFF.

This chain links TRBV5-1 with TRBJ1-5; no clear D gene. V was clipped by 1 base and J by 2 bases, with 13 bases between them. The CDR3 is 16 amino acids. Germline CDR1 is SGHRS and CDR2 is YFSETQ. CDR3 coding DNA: TGCGCCAGCAGCTTGCAGCCCCAAGAGGGCAATCAGCCCCAGCATTTT. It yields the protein CASSLQPQEGNQPQHF.

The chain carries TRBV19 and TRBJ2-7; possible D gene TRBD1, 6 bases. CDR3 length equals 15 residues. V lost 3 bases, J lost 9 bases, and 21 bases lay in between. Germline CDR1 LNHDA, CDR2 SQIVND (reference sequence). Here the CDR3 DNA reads TGTGCCAGTAGTATCGGCTCCGGGACACAAAGTGGGCAGTACTTC. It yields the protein CASSIGSGTQSGQYF. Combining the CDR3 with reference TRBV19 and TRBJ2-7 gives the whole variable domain DGGITQSPKYLFRKEGQNVTLSCEQNLNHDAMYWYRQDPGQGLRLIYYSQIVNDFQKGDIAEGYSVSREKKESFPLTVTSAQKNPTAFYLCASSIGSGTQSGQYFGPGTRLTVT.

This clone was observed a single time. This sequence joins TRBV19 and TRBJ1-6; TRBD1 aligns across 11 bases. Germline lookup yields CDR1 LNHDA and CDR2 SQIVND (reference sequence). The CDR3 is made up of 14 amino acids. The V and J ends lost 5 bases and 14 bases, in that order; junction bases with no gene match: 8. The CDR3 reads CASSLDRGLMSLHF. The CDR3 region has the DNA TGTGCCAGTAGTTTGGACAGGGGGCTAATGTCCCTCCACTTT.

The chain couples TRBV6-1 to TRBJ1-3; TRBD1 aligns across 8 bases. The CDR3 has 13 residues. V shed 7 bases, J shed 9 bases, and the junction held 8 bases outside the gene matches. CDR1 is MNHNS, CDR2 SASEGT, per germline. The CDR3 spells CASKAGGVGTIYF. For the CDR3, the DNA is TGTGCCAGCAAGGCAGGGGGCGTCGGCACCATATATTTT.

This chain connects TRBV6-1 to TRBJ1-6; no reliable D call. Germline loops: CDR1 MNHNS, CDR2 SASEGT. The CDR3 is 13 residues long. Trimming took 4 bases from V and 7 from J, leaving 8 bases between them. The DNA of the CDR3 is TGTGCCAGCAGTGGTACCAGGAATTCACCCCTCCACTTT. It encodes CASSGTRNSPLHF.

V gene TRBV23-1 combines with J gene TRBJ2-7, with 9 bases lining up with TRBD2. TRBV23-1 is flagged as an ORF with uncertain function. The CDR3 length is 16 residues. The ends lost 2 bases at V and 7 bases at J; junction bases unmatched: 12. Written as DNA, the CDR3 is TGCGCCAGCAGTCAACCGCGGGTAGCGGGAGTTGTAGAGCAGTACTTC. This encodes CASSQPRVAGVVEQYF.

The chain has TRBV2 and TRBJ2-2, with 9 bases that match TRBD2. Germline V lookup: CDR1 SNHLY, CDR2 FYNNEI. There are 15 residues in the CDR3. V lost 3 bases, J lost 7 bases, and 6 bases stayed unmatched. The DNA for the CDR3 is TGTGCCAGCAGTGATCCTAGCGGGAAGAACGGGGAGCTGTTTTTT. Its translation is CASSDPSGKNGELFF.

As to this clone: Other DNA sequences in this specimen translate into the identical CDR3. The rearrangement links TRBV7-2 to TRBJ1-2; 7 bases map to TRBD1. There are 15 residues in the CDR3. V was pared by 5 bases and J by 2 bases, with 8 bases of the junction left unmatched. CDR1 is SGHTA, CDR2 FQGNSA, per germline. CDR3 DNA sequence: TGTGCCAGCAGCCCACGGACAGGAGACAACTATGGCTACACCTTC. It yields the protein CASSPRTGDNYGYTF.

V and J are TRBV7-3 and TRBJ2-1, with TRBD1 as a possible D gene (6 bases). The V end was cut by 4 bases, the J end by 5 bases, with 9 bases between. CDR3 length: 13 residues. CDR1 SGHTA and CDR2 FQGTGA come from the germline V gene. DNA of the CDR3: TGTGCCAGCAGCTACGACAGGAACAATGAGCAGTTCTTC. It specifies CASSYDRNNEQFF.

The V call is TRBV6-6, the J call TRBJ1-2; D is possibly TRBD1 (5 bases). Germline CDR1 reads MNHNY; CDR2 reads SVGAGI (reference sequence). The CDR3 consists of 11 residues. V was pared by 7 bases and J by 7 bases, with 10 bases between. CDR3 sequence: CASTTTVGYTF. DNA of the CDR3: TGTGCCAGCACGACGACAGTTGGCTACACCTTC.

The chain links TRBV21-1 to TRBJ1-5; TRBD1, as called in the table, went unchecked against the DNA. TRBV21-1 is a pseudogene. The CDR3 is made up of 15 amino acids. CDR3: CASRKDKGKDQPQHF. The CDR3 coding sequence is TGTGCCAGCCGGAAGGACAAGGGTAAGGATCAGCCCCAGCATTTT.

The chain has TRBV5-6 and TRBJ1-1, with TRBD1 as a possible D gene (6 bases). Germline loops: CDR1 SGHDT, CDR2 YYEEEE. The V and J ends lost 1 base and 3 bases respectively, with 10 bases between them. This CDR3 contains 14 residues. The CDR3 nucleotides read TGTGCCAGCAGCTTGACAGGGAGATACACTGAAGCTTTCTTT. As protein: CASSLTGRYTEAFF.

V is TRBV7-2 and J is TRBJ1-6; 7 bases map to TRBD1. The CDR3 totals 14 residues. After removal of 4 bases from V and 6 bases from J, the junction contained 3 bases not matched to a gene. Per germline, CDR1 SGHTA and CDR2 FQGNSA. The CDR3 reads CASSSGTVNSPLHF. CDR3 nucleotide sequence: TGTGCCAGCAGCTCCGGGACAGTTAATTCACCCCTCCACTTT.